This T cell receptor beta chain emerged from a study of shared clonotypes between healthy human individuals. Trimming at V came to 5 bases and at J to 6 bases, leaving 15 bases not matched to a gene. The CDR3 covers 16 residues. CDR1 is MDHEN and CDR2 is SYDVKM in the germline V gene. Produced via immunoSEQ multiplex PCR; TCRdb's table is partial and in-frame only. This sample has around 2,000,000 clones, with about 93% found just once. Study-wide findings and caveats: Naive subsets, compared against memory subsets, generally had larger estimated richness values. Sequencing of the sorted subsets was shown by rarefaction to be incomplete despite large depth.

Naive CD8 isolation took CD45RO-negative cells positively selected for CCR7 and excluded terminally differentiated effector memory CD45RA+ cells. Remarks on this clone: What it binds is unknown.

This receptor was taken from a man younger than 35 in good health. Some clones in this sample may be carry-over from other donors' samples. The V and J genes are TRBV28 and TRBJ2-7, with TRBD2 matching 8 bases. The sequenced sample consisted of naive CD8+ T cells from PBMCs. CDR3 residues: CASSPRRGGLAREQYF. The CDR3 nucleotides are TGTGCCAGCAGTCCGAGACGGGGGGGCCTAGCGCGCGAGCAGTACTTC.